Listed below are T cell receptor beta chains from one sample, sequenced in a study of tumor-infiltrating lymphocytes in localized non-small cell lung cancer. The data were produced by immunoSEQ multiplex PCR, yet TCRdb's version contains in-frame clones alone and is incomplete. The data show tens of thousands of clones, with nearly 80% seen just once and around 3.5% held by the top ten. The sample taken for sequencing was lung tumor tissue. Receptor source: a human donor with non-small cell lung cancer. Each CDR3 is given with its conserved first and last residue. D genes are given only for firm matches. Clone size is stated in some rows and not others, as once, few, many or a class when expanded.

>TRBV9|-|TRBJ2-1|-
TGTGCCAGCAGCCCCCGGTACAATGAGCAGTTCTTC
CASSPRYNEQFF
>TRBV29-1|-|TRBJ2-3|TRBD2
TGCAGCGTACGGGGTCTAGCGGGAATTGATACGCAGTATTTT
CSVRGLAGIDTQYF
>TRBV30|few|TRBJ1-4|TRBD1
TGTGCCTGGAACCGACAGGGAGCTAATGAAAAACTGTTTTTT
CAWNRQGANEKLFF
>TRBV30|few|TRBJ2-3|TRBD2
TGTGCCTGGGGGACTAGCCGAAGCACAGATACGCAGTATTTT
CAWGTSRSTDTQYF
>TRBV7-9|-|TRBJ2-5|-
TGTGCCAGCAGCTTAAGGTCAGGTCACCAAGAGACCCAGTACTTC
CASSLRSGHQETQYF
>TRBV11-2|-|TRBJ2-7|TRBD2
TGTGCCAGCAGCGTCCTAGGGCTAGCGGGAGGGGGGGAGCAGTACTTC
CASSVLGLAGGGEQYF
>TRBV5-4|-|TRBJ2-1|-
TGTGCCAGCAGCTTGAGAAGGGGAGAAGGGGACAATGAGCAGTTCTTC
CASSLRRGEGDNEQFF
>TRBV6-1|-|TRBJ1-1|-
TGTGCCAGCAGTGCGGCGCTCCAGAACACTGAAGCTTTCTTT
CASSAALQNTEAFF
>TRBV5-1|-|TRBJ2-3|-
TGCGCCAGCAGACTCCCCTCGACAGCCGTGTATACGCAGTATTTT
CASRLPSTAVYTQYF
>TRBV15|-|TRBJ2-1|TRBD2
TGTGCCACCAGCTTTACGGGGGGAAGACTAGCGGGGCAATACAATGAGCAGTTCTTC
CATSFTGGRLAGQYNEQFF
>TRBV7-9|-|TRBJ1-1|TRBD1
TGTGCCAGCAGCTTAGGGCAGGGGGTAAACACTGAAGCTTTCTTT
CASSLGQGVNTEAFF
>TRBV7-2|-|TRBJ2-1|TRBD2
TGTGCCAGCAGCTTAGGGACTAGCGTATACAATGAGCAGTTCTTC
CASSLGTSVYNEQFF
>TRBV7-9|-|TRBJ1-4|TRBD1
TGTGCCAGCAGCTCCCAGGGGGCAACTAATGAAAAACTGTTTTTT
CASSSQGATNEKLFF
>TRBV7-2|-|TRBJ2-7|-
TGTGCCAGCAGCTTAGACAGAACGACATACGAGCAGTACTTC
CASSLDRTTYEQYF
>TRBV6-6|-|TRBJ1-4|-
TGTGCCAGCAGAAGAAGGGAGGAAAAACTGTTTTTT
CASRRREEKLFF
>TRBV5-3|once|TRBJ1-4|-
TGTGCCAGAAGCCCGAAGGGGGGGGCAACTAATGAAAAACTGTTTTTT
CARSPKGGATNEKLFF
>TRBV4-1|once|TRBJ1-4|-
TGCGCCAGCAGCCAAGATTATGAAGGGACTAATGAAAAACTGTTTTTT
CASSQDYEGTNEKLFF
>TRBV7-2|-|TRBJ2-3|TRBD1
TGTGCCAGCAGCTTACTGGACAGGGGGTACACAGATACGCAGTATTTT
CASSLLDRGYTDTQYF
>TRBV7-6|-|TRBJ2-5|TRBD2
TGTGCCAGCAGCCCACTAGCGGGAGGGGTTGAGACCCAGTACTTC
CASSPLAGGVETQYF
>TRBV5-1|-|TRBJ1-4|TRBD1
TGCGCCAGCAGCTACCAGGGGGCTGTCACTAATGAAAAACTGTTTTTT
CASSYQGAVTNEKLFF
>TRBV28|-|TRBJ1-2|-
TGTGCCAGCAGTTCGGGACTCGGTGGCTACACCTTC
CASSSGLGGYTF
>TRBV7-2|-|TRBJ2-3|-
TGTGCCAGCAGCTTATCCCCATGGGATACAGATACGCAGTATTTT
CASSLSPWDTDTQYF
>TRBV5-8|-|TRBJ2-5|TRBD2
TGTGCCAGCAGCTTCTCTAGCGGAGGCAAAAAATTCCTGTACTTC
CASSFSSGGKKFLYF
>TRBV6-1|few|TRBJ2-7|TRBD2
TGTGCCAGCAGAGCACTAGCGTCTCAGCCGGGCGAGCAGTACTTC
CASRALASQPGEQYF
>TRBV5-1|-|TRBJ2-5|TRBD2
TGCGCCAGCTCCGAGGGGCTAGCGGGAACAAGACAAGAGACCCAGTACTTC
CASSEGLAGTRQETQYF
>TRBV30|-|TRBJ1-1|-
TGTTCGGGAAGGGCGGACCACACTGAAGCTTTCTTT
CSGRADHTEAFF
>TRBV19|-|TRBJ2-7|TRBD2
TGTGCCAGTAGTTCCCCGGGGACTAGGGACTACGAGCAGTACTTC
CASSSPGTRDYEQYF
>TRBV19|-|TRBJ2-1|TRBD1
TGTGCCAGTAGTAGGACAGGGTTCAATGAGCAGTTCTTC
CASSRTGFNEQFF
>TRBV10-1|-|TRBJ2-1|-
TGCGCCAGCAGTCCCCGAGGAGGGGCCAATGAGCAGTTCTTC
CASSPRGGANEQFF
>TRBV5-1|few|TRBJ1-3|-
TGCGCCAGCAGCAGCAGGGGCCCTTCCTCTGGAAACACCATATATTTT
CASSSRGPSSGNTIYF
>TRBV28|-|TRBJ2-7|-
TGTGCCAGCAGTGGCAGGTACTACGAGCAGTACTTC
CASSGRYYEQYF
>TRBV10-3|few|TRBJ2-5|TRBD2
TGTGCCATCGGAAGGACGGGAGGGCCCGGGGAGACCCAGTACTTC
CAIGRTGGPGETQYF
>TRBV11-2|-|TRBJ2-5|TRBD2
TGTGCCAGCAGCTTGAGACGGGGGGGAGAGACCCAGTACTTC
CASSLRRGGETQYF
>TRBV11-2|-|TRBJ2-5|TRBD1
TGTGCCAGCAGCTTAGGGACAGGGGGGGTAGAGACCCAGTACTTC
CASSLGTGGVETQYF
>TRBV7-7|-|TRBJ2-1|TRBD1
TGTGCTAGCAGCTTAGGTACAGGGGAATGGAATGAGCAGTTCTTC
CASSLGTGEWNEQFF
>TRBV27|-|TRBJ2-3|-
TGTGCCAGCACCCGGGGACTTACGCAGTATTTT
CASTRGLTQYF
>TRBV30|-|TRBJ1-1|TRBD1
TGTGCCTCGGGAGAGGGGGCGTGGACTGAAGCTTTCTTT
CASGEGAWTEAFF
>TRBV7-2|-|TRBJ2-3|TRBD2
TGTGCCAGCAGCTTAGGGCGGGAGGTCGATACGCAGTATTTT
CASSLGREVDTQYF
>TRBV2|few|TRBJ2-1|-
TGTGCCAGCAGTGTACGGGGTAGCGGTGAGAATGAGCAGTTCTTC
CASSVRGSGENEQFF
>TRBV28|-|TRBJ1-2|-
TGTGCCAGCAGTAGGGTTGGTCATGGCTACACCTTC
CASSRVGHGYTF
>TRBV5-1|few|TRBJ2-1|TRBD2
TGCGCCAGCAGCTTAATGGCTAGCGGCGAGAATGAGCAGTTCTTC
CASSLMASGENEQFF
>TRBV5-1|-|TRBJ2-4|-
TGCGCCAGCAGCTTGGAAAACATTCAGTACTTC
CASSLENIQYF
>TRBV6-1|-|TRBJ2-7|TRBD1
TGTGCCAGCAGCAAGCCGGGACAGGGGGCGGGAGAGCAGTACTTC
CASSKPGQGAGEQYF
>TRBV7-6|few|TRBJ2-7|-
TGTGCCAGCAGCTTAGCCCCCGGGGAGGCCTACGAGCAGTACTTC
CASSLAPGEAYEQYF
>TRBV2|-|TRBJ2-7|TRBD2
TGTGCCAGCAGTACGACTAGCGGGAGGGCGCTCGAGCAGTACTTC
CASSTTSGRALEQYF
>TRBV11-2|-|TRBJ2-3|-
TGTGCCAGCTCGAAGGAGACAGATACGCAGTATTTT
CASSKETDTQYF
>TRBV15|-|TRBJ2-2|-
TGTGCCACCAGCTCCTATCACCCCACCGGGGAGCTGTTTTTT
CATSSYHPTGELFF
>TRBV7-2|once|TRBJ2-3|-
TGTGCCAGCTTCCTTACAATAGCCTCGGCAGATACGCAGTATTTT
CASFLTIASADTQYF
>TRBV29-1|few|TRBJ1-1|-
TGCAGTGTTGAGGGTCTCCATGAAGCTTTCTTT
CSVEGLHEAFF
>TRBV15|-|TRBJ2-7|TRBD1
TGTGCCACCAGCAGAGAGCAGGGGGCGGTTTACGAGCAGTACTTC
CATSREQGAVYEQYF
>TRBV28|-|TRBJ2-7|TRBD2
TGTGCCAGCAGCCCACTGGGGGGGACTAGCAGATATGGGGAGCAGTACTTC
CASSPLGGTSRYGEQYF
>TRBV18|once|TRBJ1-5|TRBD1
TGTGCCAGCTCGCCGGGACAGGGCCTTCAGCCCCAGCATTTT
CASSPGQGLQPQHF